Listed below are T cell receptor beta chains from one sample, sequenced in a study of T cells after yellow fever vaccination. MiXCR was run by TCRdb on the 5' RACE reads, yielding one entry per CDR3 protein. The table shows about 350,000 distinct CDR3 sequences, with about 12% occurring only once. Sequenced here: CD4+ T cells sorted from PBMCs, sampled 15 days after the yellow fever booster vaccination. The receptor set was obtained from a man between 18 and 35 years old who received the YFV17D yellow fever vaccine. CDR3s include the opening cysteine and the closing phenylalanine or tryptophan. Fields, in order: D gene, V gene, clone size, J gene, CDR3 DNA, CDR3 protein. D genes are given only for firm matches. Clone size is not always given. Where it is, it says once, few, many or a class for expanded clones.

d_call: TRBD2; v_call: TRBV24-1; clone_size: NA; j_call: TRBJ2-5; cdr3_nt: TGTGCCACCAGTGATACCCGGACTAGTGGCGAGACCCAGTACTTC; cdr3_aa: CATSDTRTSGETQYF
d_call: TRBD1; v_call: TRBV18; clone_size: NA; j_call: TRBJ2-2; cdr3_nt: TGTGCCAGCTCCCCTGGACAGGGTCCGTCCACCGGGGAGCTGTTTTTT; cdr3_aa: CASSPGQGPSTGELFF
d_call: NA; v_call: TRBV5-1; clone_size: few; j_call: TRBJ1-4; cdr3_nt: TGCGCCAGCAGCCCTGGGGGGGGCGGTGAAAAACTGTTTTTT; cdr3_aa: CASSPGGGGEKLFF
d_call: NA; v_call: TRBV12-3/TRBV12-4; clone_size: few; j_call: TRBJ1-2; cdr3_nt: TGTGCCAGCAGTCCCCTCCCTAACTATGGCTACACCTTC; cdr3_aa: CASSPLPNYGYTF
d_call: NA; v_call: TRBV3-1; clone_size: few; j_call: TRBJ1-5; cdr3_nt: TGTGCCAGCAGCCAATGGGTGGATCAGCCCCAGCATTTT; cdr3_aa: CASSQWVDQPQHF
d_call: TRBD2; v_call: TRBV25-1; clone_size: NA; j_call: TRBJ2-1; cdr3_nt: TGTGCCAGCAGTGCACCGGGACTAGCATTGGGCAACAATGAGCAGTTCTTC; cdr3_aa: CASSAPGLALGNNEQFF
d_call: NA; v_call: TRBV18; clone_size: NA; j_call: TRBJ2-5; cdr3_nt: TGTGCCAGCTCACCGGGCAGCTCGGGGGCCCAGTACTTC; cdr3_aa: CASSPGSSGAQYF
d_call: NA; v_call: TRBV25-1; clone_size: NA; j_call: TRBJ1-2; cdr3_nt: TGTGCCAGCAGTGAATCGCGCAGCCTCTATGGCTACACCTTC; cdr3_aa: CASSESRSLYGYTF
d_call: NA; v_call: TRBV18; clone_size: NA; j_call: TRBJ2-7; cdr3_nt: TGTGCCAGCTCACCGTCGGCAGGCCCAACCTACGAGCAGTACTTC; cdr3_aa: CASSPSAGPTYEQYF
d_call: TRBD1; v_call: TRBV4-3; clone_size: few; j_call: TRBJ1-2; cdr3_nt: TGCGCCAGCAGCCAATTACAGGGGGCGGACTATGGCTACACCTTC; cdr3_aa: CASSQLQGADYGYTF
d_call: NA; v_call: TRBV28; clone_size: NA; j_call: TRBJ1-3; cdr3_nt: TGTGCCAGCAGTTTATGGGGTACTGGAAACACCATATATTTT; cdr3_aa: CASSLWGTGNTIYF
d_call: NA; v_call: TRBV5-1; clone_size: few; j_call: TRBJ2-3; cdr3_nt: TGCGCCAGCAGCTTGTTTCGGGCAGACACAGATACGCAGTATTTT; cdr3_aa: CASSLFRADTDTQYF
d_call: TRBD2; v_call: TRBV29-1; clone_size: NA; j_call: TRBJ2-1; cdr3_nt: TGCAGCGTCCGGGGGGGGCCCTCTATCAATGAGCAGTTCTTC; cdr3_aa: CSVRGGPSINEQFF
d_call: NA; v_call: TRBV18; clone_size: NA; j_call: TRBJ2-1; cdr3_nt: TGTGCCAGCTCACCCAGCGGTGCCTCCTACAATGAGCAGTTCTTC; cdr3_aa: CASSPSGASYNEQFF
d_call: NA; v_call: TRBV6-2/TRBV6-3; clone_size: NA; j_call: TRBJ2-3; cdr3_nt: TGTGCCAGCAGTTATGGGCGTTACACAGATACGCAGTATTTT; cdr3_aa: CASSYGRYTDTQYF
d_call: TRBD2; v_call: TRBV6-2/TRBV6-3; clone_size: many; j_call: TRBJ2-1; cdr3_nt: TGTGCCAGCAGTTACCAGGCCGCGGGGGGGCTACCAATGCGCAATGAGCAGTTCTTC; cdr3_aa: CASSYQAAGGLPMRNEQFF
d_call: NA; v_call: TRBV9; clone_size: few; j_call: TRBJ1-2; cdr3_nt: TGTGCCAGCAGCGTAGAGGGGGGCTATGGCTACACCTTC; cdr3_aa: CASSVEGGYGYTF
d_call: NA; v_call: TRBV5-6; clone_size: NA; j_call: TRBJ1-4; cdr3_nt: TGTGCCAGTATGAAACAGGGAAGTCTTAATGAAAAACTGTTTTTT; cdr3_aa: CASMKQGSLNEKLFF
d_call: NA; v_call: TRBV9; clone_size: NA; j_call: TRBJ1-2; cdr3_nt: TGTGCCAGCAGCGTAGCACAGGGATATGGCTACACCTTC; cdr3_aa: CASSVAQGYGYTF
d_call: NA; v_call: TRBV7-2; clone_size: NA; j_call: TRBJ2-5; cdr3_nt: TGTGCCAGCAGCCAGCGGCACTCCCAGTACTTC; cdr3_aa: CASSQRHSQYF
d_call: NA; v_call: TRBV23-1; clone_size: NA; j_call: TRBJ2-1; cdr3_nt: TGCGCCAGCAGTCTGGACAGATTGTGCCTCTACTATGAGCAGTTCTTC; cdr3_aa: CASSLDRLCLYYEQFF
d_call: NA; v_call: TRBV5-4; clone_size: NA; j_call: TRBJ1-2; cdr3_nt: TGTGCCAGCAGCTTGGGACCGACTAACTATGGCTACACCTTC; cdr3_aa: CASSLGPTNYGYTF
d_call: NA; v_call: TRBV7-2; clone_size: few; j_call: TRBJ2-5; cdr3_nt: TGTGCCAGCAGCTTATCAGCGGCTCAAGAGACCCAGTACTTC; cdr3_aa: CASSLSAAQETQYF
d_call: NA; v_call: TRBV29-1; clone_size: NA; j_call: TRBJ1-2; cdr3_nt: TGCAGCGTTGAGCATGGGACGGCGAACTATGGCTACACCTTC; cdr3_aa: CSVEHGTANYGYTF